The clone carrying this TCR beta chain turned up a few times. Its antigen is not identified. The read falls 3 residues short of the CDR3 end, and the missing part is taken from the germline J gene. V gave up 0 bases and J gave up 0 bases; unmatched junction bases: 11. The germline V gene encodes CDR1 SGHRS and CDR2 YFSETQ. This CDR3 is built from 19 residues. These data originate in a study of T cell clonality in common variable immunodeficiency. Aged about 9 to 64 years, CVID subjects averaged about 40 years old. Points from the study as a whole: In common variable immunodeficiency, TCR beta chains reportedly carried fewer deletions and N-nucleotide insertions. Fewer TCRbeta clones were shared among CVID subjects than controls.

Assay used: immunoSEQ multiplex PCR; TCRdb lists only in-frame clones, some missing. The sample is made up of roughly 6,800 clones, none counted only once. The chain has TRBV5-1 and TRBJ2-3; 9 bases agree with TRBD2. The specimen sequenced was peripheral blood mononuclear cells. The sequence was collected from a human donor with common variable immunodeficiency. The CDR3 sequence: CASSLEGLAGPTSTDTQYF. CDR3 bases read: TGCGCCAGCAGCTTGGAAGGCCTAGCGGGACCAACTAGCACAGATACG.